This is a list of T cell receptor beta chains from one sample in a study of cytomegalovirus exposure and HLA in healthy donors. Only in-frame clones appear in the TCRdb table, and some are missing; sequencing was by immunoSEQ multiplex PCR. The sample has approximately 170,000 clones, around 73% seen once. The sample taken for sequencing was PBMCs. Source of these receptors: a woman in her late teens or twenties in good health and CMV-seropositive. Each CDR3 is given with its conserved first and last residue. Each record gives: V gene, D gene, clone size, J gene, CDR3 protein, CDR3 DNA. D genes are given only for firm matches. Clone size is given for some rows only: seen once, a few or many times, or a class if the clone is expanded.

TRBV9	-	once	TRBJ2-7	CASSESVNPSGEQYF	TGTGCCAGCAGCGAGTCGGTCAACCCCTCGGGCGAGCAGTACTTC
TRBV5-1	TRBD1	few	TRBJ2-3	CASSPDRDRDTQYF	TGCGCCAGCAGCCCCGACAGGGACAGAGATACGCAGTATTTT
TRBV6-5	TRBD1	-	TRBJ1-1	CASSNAGGLSTEAFF	TGTGCCAGCAGCAACGCAGGGGGTTTGAGCACTGAAGCTTTCTTT
TRBV5-1	-	few	TRBJ2-2	CASSLGQRITGELFF	TGCGCCAGCAGCTTGGGACAGCGAATCACCGGGGAGCTGTTTTTT
TRBV23-1	-	-	TRBJ1-3	CASSHDSEYSGNTIYF	TGCGCCAGCAGTCACGACAGTGAATACTCTGGAAACACCATATATTTT
TRBV25-1	TRBD1	once	TRBJ2-5	CASSGQGKRQETQYF	TGTGCCAGCAGTGGACAGGGTAAAAGGCAAGAGACCCAGTACTTC
TRBV27	-	-	TRBJ1-1	CATRGVNTEAFF	TGTGCCACCCGGGGGGTAAACACTGAAGCTTTCTTT
TRBV6-1	-	once	TRBJ2-5	CASSDASGSQYF	TGTGCCAGCAGTGACGCGTCCGGTTCCCAGTACTTC
TRBV5-1	TRBD1	-	TRBJ2-5	CASSLGKGAYQETQYF	TGCGCCAGCAGCTTGGGGAAGGGGGCTTATCAAGAGACCCAGTACTTC
TRBV28	TRBD1	few	TRBJ1-5	CASSNLRDRGLYSNQPQHF	TGTGCCAGCAGTAACTTGAGGGACAGGGGTCTTTATAGCAATCAGCCCCAGCATTTT
TRBV28	-	-	TRBJ2-6	CASRRATGGANVLTF	TGTGCCAGCAGGAGGGCTACGGGTGGGGCCAACGTCCTGACTTTC
TRBV4-2	-	-	TRBJ1-6	CASSQVSLSSYNSPLHF	TGTGCCAGCAGCCAAGTGTCCCTGAGCTCCTATAATTCACCCCTCCACTTT
TRBV6-4	-	-	TRBJ1-6	CASSVGQGNSPLHF	TGTGCCAGCAGTGTGGGGCAAGGCAATTCACCCCTCCACTTT
TRBV10-3	TRBD2	-	TRBJ2-1	CAISTSGVDEQFF	TGTGCCATCAGTACTAGCGGTGTCGATGAGCAGTTCTTC
TRBV7-9	TRBD1	-	TRBJ2-1	CASSFVRGFKNEQFF	TGTGCCAGCAGCTTTGTCAGGGGGTTTAAAAATGAGCAGTTCTTC
TRBV27	TRBD1	few	TRBJ2-7	CASSLGQGALYYEQYF	TGTGCCAGCAGTTTAGGACAGGGGGCTTTGTACTACGAGCAGTACTTC
TRBV7-9	-	-	TRBJ2-5	CASSPGLNQETQYF	TGTGCCAGCAGCCCGGGACTGAACCAAGAGACCCAGTACTTC
TRBV7-9	-	few	TRBJ1-1	CASSLDRATEAFF	TGTGCCAGCAGCTTAGACAGGGCTACTGAAGCTTTCTTT
TRBV7-8	-	-	TRBJ2-1	CASSPGMARGPVYEQFF	TGTGCCAGCAGCCCAGGGATGGCGCGGGGGCCTGTATATGAGCAGTTCTTC
TRBV7-3	-	once	TRBJ1-1	CASSLRAGGGGIRNTEAFF	TGTGCCAGCAGCTTAAGGGCAGGCGGCGGAGGCATAAGGAACACTGAAGCTTTCTTT
TRBV2	-	-	TRBJ1-6	CASSERASYNSPLHF	TGTGCCAGCAGTGAGAGAGCATCCTATAATTCACCCCTCCACTTT
TRBV19	-	-	TRBJ2-5	CASSIRGSETQYF	TGTGCCAGTAGTATCCGGGGAAGCGAGACCCAGTACTTC
TRBV21-1	-	-	TRBJ1-5	CASSKWGGGPNQPQHF	TGTGCCAGCAGCAAATGGGGGGGAGGTCCCAATCAGCCCCAGCATTTT
TRBV19	TRBD2	-	TRBJ2-1	CASSILLAGYNEQFF	TGTGCCAGTAGTATCCTACTAGCGGGGTACAATGAGCAGTTCTTC
TRBV25-1	TRBD1	-	TRBJ2-7	CASRDSRGPAYEQYF	TGTGCCAGCAGGGACTCCAGGGGGCCCGCCTACGAGCAGTACTTC
TRBV28	TRBD1	-	TRBJ2-7	CASSLDRAAYEQYF	TGTGCCAGCAGTTTGGACAGGGCGGCCTACGAGCAGTACTTC
TRBV11-3	-	-	TRBJ2-1	CASSRSGEEQFF	TGTGCCAGCAGCCGCTCTGGGGAGGAGCAGTTCTTC
TRBV7-2	-	few	TRBJ1-2	CASSSDRILHPNYGYTF	TGTGCCAGCAGCTCCGACAGGATCCTACACCCTAACTATGGCTACACCTTC
TRBV19	TRBD1	-	TRBJ1-5	CASSIYNRDRSKNQPQHF	TGTGCCAGTAGTATATATAACCGGGACAGGTCGAAAAATCAGCCCCAGCATTTT
TRBV4-3	TRBD1	-	TRBJ2-7	CASSQTTGTGGNEQYF	TGCGCCAGCAGCCAAACCACCGGGACAGGGGGCAACGAGCAGTACTTC